Listed below are T cell receptor beta chains from one sample, sequenced in a study of beta chain features in type 1 diabetes. Profiled with immunoSEQ multiplex PCR; TCRdb holds only in-frame clones, not every one. This table has 140,000 or so clones, around a tenth appearing once. Material for sequencing was central memory CD4+ T cells from blood. These receptors were collected from a man between 18 and 35 years old in good health. Each CDR3 is given with its conserved first and last residue. The D gene is left open where the match is weak. Clone size, where shown, is once, few, many, or a class for clones that have expanded.

j_call	v_call	d_call	clone_size	cdr3_nt	cdr3_aa
TRBJ1-4	TRBV6-5	NA	NA	TGTGCCAGCAGTTACGCACAGGGAAGGAATGAAAAACTGTTTTTT	CASSYAQGRNEKLFF
TRBJ2-1	TRBV14	TRBD1	many	TGTGCCAGCAGCTGGGACAGGCATAATGAGCAGTTCTTC	CASSWDRHNEQFF
TRBJ2-6	TRBV7-7	TRBD1	many	TGTGCCAGCAGCCCCCAGACAGGGGCCACCTCTGGGGCCAACGTCCTGACTTTC	CASSPQTGATSGANVLTF
TRBJ2-4	TRBV19	TRBD1	many	TGTGCCAGTAGTCGACAGGGGGCGAGCGACATTCAGTACTTC	CASSRQGASDIQYF
TRBJ2-5	TRBV4-2	TRBD2	NA	TGTGCCAGCAGCCAAGTAGCTAGCGGGGGGGCAGAGACCCAGTACTTC	CASSQVASGGAETQYF
TRBJ1-2	TRBV9	NA	NA	TGTGCCAGCAGTCAGTGGTCTGGCTACACCTTC	CASSQWSGYTF
TRBJ2-7	TRBV7-2	NA	few	TGTGCCAGCAGCTTAATGGCGGGGAGCTCCTACGAGCAGTACTTC	CASSLMAGSSYEQYF
TRBJ1-5	TRBV19	NA	many	TGTGCCAGTGCATTGCGGGTGGAACATCAGCCCCAGCATTTT	CASALRVEHQPQHF
TRBJ2-7	TRBV6-1	TRBD2	few	TGTGCCAGCAGTGTTCATTCGAGCGGGGAACCCTACGAGCAGTACTTC	CASSVHSSGEPYEQYF
TRBJ2-3	TRBV7-3	TRBD2	NA	TGTGCCAGCAGCTTAACGTTAGCGGGGGGAGATACGCAGTATTTT	CASSLTLAGGDTQYF
TRBJ1-2	TRBV7-3	NA	NA	TGTGCCAGCAGCTTAACCGGCCAGGGTGGCTACACCTTC	CASSLTGQGGYTF
TRBJ2-1	TRBV5-4	NA	NA	TGTGCCAGCAGCTTATCAAGGGTAGGGGCCCAGCAGTTCTTC	CASSLSRVGAQQFF
TRBJ2-3	TRBV6-6	NA	few	TGTGCCAGCAGTTACCTGGACTCTTCCACAGATACGCAGTATTTT	CASSYLDSSTDTQYF
TRBJ1-5	TRBV6-1	NA	NA	TGTGCCACCAGTACAGCTTTTAATCAGCCCCAGCATTTT	CATSTAFNQPQHF
TRBJ2-1	TRBV14	TRBD2	few	TGTGCCAGCAGCCAAGATGGGGGACTAGCGGGGAGATCCTCCTACAATGAGCAGTTCTTC	CASSQDGGLAGRSSYNEQFF
TRBJ1-5	TRBV15	TRBD1	few	TGTGCCACCAGCAGAGATGCTCCGGGACAGGGGGCCCCGAGCAATCAGCCCCAGCATTTT	CATSRDAPGQGAPSNQPQHF